Below are 8 T cell receptor beta chains sequenced from a single sample in a study of OX40 agonist ivuxolimab in advanced cancers. Assay: immunoSEQ multiplex PCR; the TCRdb copy retains only in-frame clones and omits some. The profile covers fewer than 65,000 clones, with around 89% appearing a single time and over 1.1% taken by the ten largest. The sample in question was CD4+ or CD8+ T cells sorted from blood, obtained in a trial of the OX40 agonist ivuxolimab. All receptors come from an adult with an advanced solid tumor such as melanoma, head and neck, liver or kidney cancer.

The chain combines TRBV4-2 with TRBJ1-6, with D hard to call. The V end lost 1 base, the J end lost 14 bases, and 9 bases lay between the germline ends. This CDR3 region has 12 residues. Germline CDR1 is LGHNA and CDR2 is YNFKEQ. CDR3 amino acids: CASSQGPLALHF. In nucleotides, the CDR3 is TGTGCCAGCAGCCAAGGACCCTTGGCCCTCCACTTT.

The J gene is TRBJ1-2, the V gene TRBV2, with 9 bases lining up with TRBD1. Germline V gene data show CDR1 as SNHLY and CDR2 as FYNNEI. The junction had 2 bases not matched to a gene; V was cut back by 4 bases and J by 5 bases. The CDR3 length is 13 residues. Here the CDR3 DNA reads TGTGCCAGCAGTGGGACAGGGGATTATGGCTACACCTTC. This translates into CASSGTGDYGYTF.

This chain links TRBV6-5 with TRBJ2-3; D not certain. The CDR3 totals 13 residues. The germline V gene has CDR1 MNHEY and CDR2 SVGAGI. V lost 4 bases, J lost 6 bases, and 11 bases lay in between. CDR3 nucleotides: TGTGCCAGCAGTTCATTCCTCGGGGATACGCAGTATTTT. It yields the protein CASSSFLGDTQYF.

The chain has TRBV19 and TRBJ1-5; D not certain. The germline V gene has CDR1 LNHDA and CDR2 SQIVND (reference sequence). The CDR3 spans 15 residues. Trimming cost V 6 bases and J 0 bases, with 12 bases left between them. CDR3 DNA: TGTGCCAGTAGAGAGAAGAGGGATAGCAATCAGCCCCAGCATTTT. It yields the protein CASREKRDSNQPQHF.

The chain combines TRBV5-4 with TRBJ2-7; D call uncertain. With 3 bases removed from V and 7 bases from J, the gap between germline ends came to 11 bases. From germline, CDR1 is SGHNT and CDR2 YYREEE (reference sequence). This CDR3 region has 12 residues. The CDR3 region has the DNA TGTGCCAGCAGCTCGCCCTCGAGGGAGCAGTACTTC. This codes for CASSSPSREQYF.

This clone appeared a single time. This chain joins TRBV20-1 and TRBJ1-2; D is ambiguous. This CDR3 has 10 amino acids. Trimming left V 3 bases short and J 7 bases short, with 6 bases between. Germline loops: CDR1 DFQATT, CDR2 SNEGSKA (reference sequence). CDR3 sequence reads: CSARPAGYTF. The CDR3 DNA follows: TGCAGTGCTAGGCCTGCTGGCTACACCTTC.

The genes are TRBV19 and TRBJ2-1; no reliable D call. In germline, CDR1 is LNHDA, CDR2 SQIVND (reference sequence). V was cut by 7 bases and J by 7 bases, with 11 bases left in between. The CDR3 sequence is 12 residues long. In DNA form, the CDR3 reads TGTGCCAGTACTTCCCGTGGGAATGAGCAGTTCTTC. Protein sequence: CASTSRGNEQFF.

This chain connects TRBV6-6 to TRBJ2-5; TRBD2 agrees at 13 bases. The trim removed 6 bases at V and 2 bases at J, leaving 3 bases unmatched. The CDR3 totals 15 residues. Germline V CDR1 and CDR2: MNHNY, SVGAGI (reference sequence). CDR3 protein: CASSRLAGGQETQYF. CDR3 coding DNA: TGTGCCAGCAGCAGACTAGCGGGGGGACAAGAGACCCAGTACTTC.